These 28 T cell receptor beta chains originate from one sample sequenced in a study of cytomegalovirus exposure and HLA in healthy donors. Libraries were prepared by immunoSEQ multiplex PCR; TCRdb keeps only in-frame clonotypes and omits some of them. In the table there are approximately 130,000 clones, around 90% of which are singletons. Sequencing was performed on PBMCs. Receptors originate from a woman in her late teens or twenties in good health and CMV-seronegative.

V gene TRBV5-1 combines with J gene TRBJ2-7, with 7 bases matching TRBD2. The J segment lost 3 bases and the V segment lost 1 base, leaving 7 bases of the junction unmatched. This CDR3 contains 15 residues. Germline CDR1 and CDR2: SGHRS and YFSETQ. The DNA for the CDR3 is TGCGCCAGCAGCTTGTTTCCGGGAGGAAGCTACGAGCAGTACTTC. Translated, it gives CASSLFPGGSYEQYF.

The chain has TRBV2 and TRBJ1-2, with 10 nucleotides matching TRBD1. V gave up 3 bases and J gave up 7 bases; unmatched junction bases: 8. The CDR3 runs 15 residues. The germline V gene encodes CDR1 SNHLY and CDR2 FYNNEI. CDR3 sequence reads: CASSDTPRTGGGYTF. The CDR3 DNA sequence: TGTGCCAGCAGTGATACTCCCAGGACAGGGGGTGGCTACACCTTC. Based on the CDR3 plus reference TRBV2 and TRBJ1-2, the full variable domain is EPEVTQTPSHQVTQMGQEVILRCVPISNHLYFYWYRQILGQKVEFLVSFYNNEISEKSEIFDDQFSVERPDGSNFTLKIRSTKLEDSAMYFCASSDTPRTGGGYTFGSGTRLTVV.

This chain uses TRBV28 with TRBJ1-1; D unresolved. Germline V lookup: CDR1 MDHEN, CDR2 SYDVKM. The germline V and J ends were trimmed by 4 bases and 0 bases, with 15 bases remaining between them. CDR3 length: 16 amino acids. The CDR3 reads CASSYIFGQLNTEAFF. CDR3 bases: TGTGCCAGCAGTTACATCTTTGGGCAGCTGAACACTGAAGCTTTCTTT. The full variable domain, its missing parts supplied by reference TRBV28 and TRBJ1-1, is DVKVTQSSRYLVKRTGEKVFLECVQDMDHENMFWYRQDPGLGLRLIYFSYDVKMKEKGDIPEGYSVSREKKERFSLILESASTNQTSMYLCASSYIFGQLNTEAFFGQGTRLTVV.

This chain's CDR3 is CASSGLQGAGVLNTGELFF. In nucleotides, the CDR3 is TGTGCCAGCAGCGGATTACAGGGAGCGGGGGTCCTAAACACCGGGGAGCTGTTTTTT. V gene TRBV11-2 combines with J gene TRBJ2-2, with 8 bases lining up with TRBD2. CDR3 size: 19 residues. Germline lookup yields CDR1 SGHAT and CDR2 FQNNGV. Unmatched junction bases numbered 16, after V lost 5 bases and J lost 2 bases.

The chain's CDR3 is CASSANRWSSHGYTF. The DNA of the CDR3 is TGTGCCAGCAGCGCGAACAGGTGGTCCTCTCATGGCTACACCTTC. The chain links TRBV5-6 to TRBJ1-2; tentatively, D is TRBD1 (5 bases). The germline CDR1 and CDR2 sequences are SGHDT and YYEEEE. V was pared by 4 bases and J by 6 bases, with 19 bases between. The CDR3 contains 15 residues.

This chain joins TRBV27 and TRBJ2-1; no reliable D call. With 3 bases removed from V and 0 bases from J, the gap between germline ends came to 9 bases. Per germline, CDR1 MNHEY and CDR2 SMNVEV (reference sequence). The CDR3 loop spans 15 amino acids. The CDR3 nucleotides are TGTGCCAGCAGTTTCTACTCAAGCTCCTACAATGAGCAGTTCTTC. Translation gives CASSFYSSSYNEQFF.

The J gene is TRBJ2-7, the V gene TRBV4-3; TRBD1 matches at 9 bases. CDR1 and CDR2 (germline): LGHNA, YSLEER. The CDR3 totals 11 residues. V lost 4 bases and J lost 13; bases outside the gene matches: 5. The CDR3 region is CASSPGTGLYF. The DNA for the CDR3 is TGCGCCAGCAGCCCCGGGACAGGGTTATACTTC.

This clone was counted a few times. This chain links TRBV7-2 with TRBJ1-3; D is unclear. Germline assignment: CDR1 SGHTA and CDR2 FQGNSA. The V and J ends lost 2 bases and 0 bases respectively, with 8 bases between them. The CDR3 consists of 15 residues. For the CDR3, the DNA is TGTGCCAGCAGCTTACAGACAATCTCTGGAAACACCATATATTTT. Translating it yields CASSLQTISGNTIYF.

The chain recombines TRBV19 with TRBJ2-1; D is undetermined. Germline values: CDR1 LNHDA, CDR2 SQIVND (reference sequence). V was clipped by 7 bases and J by 5 bases, with 12 bases between them. The CDR3 loop spans 13 amino acids. The CDR3 loop reads CASTGTVNNEQFF. The CDR3, as DNA: TGTGCCAGTACAGGAACTGTCAACAATGAGCAGTTCTTC.

The count of this clone is one. CDR3 nucleotides: TGTGCCAGCTCACCACCGTCTAAGCTCCGCCCGAATGAAAAACTGTTTTTT. Its protein product is CASSPPSKLRPNEKLFF. The chain is built from TRBV18 and TRBJ1-4; D ambiguous. Looked up from germline, CDR1 is KGHSH and CDR2 is LQKENI. V was cut by 0 bases and J by 5 bases, with 16 bases left in between. This CDR3 has 17 residues. Full variable domain (outside the CDR3, taken from reference TRBV18 and TRBJ1-4): NAGVMQNPRHLVRRRGQEARLRCSPMKGHSHVYWYRQLPEEGLKFMVYLQKENIIDESGMPKERFSAEFPKEGPSILRIQQVVRGDSAAYFCASSPPSKLRPNEKLFFGSGTQLSVL.

This chain uses TRBV30 with TRBJ1-2, with D possibly matching TRBD1 (6 bases). Germline V CDR1 and CDR2: GTSNPN, SVGIG (reference sequence). This CDR3 has 12 amino acids. Trimming took off 6 bases at V and 4 bases at J, with 12 bases between the two ends. The CDR3 reads CACHRAPYGYTF. CDR3 DNA sequence: TGTGCCTGTCACAGGGCCCCCTATGGCTACACCTTC. Drawing the rest from reference TRBV30 and TRBJ1-2, the complete variable domain is SQTIHQWPATLVQPVGSPLSLECTVEGTSNPNLYWYRQAAGRGLQLLFYSVGIGQISSEVPQNLSASRPQDRQFILSSKKLLLSDSGFYLCACHRAPYGYTFGSGTRLTVV.

The chain uses TRBV9 and TRBJ2-3; unclear D gene. V was clipped by 2 bases and J by 4 bases, with 8 bases between them. The CDR3 contains 13 residues. CDR1 SGDLS and CDR2 YYNGEE come from the germline V gene. The CDR3: CASSVQIADTQYF. CDR3 bases: TGTGCCAGCAGCGTCCAAATAGCAGATACGCAGTATTTT.

This rearrangement joins TRBV27 to TRBJ2-7; D ambiguous. Germline V CDR1 and CDR2: MNHEY, SMNVEV (reference sequence). The V end was cut by 5 bases, the J end by 1 base, with 9 bases between. The CDR3 totals 13 residues. The CDR3 DNA sequence: TGTGCCAGCAGTCTGTCTACGTCCTACGAGCAGTACTTC. The encoded protein is CASSLSTSYEQYF.

The chain carries TRBV9 and TRBJ1-1; D remains ambiguous. Germline loops: CDR1 SGDLS, CDR2 YYNGEE. Trimming took 2 bases from V and 1 from J, leaving 6 bases between them. CDR3 size: 13 residues. CDR3 DNA sequence: TGTGCCAGCAGCGTGACATCGAACACTGAAGCTTTCTTT. Its protein is CASSVTSNTEAFF. Looking up the rest from reference TRBV9 and TRBJ1-1 gives the full variable domain: DSGVTQTPKHLITATGQRVTLRCSPRSGDLSVYWYQQSLDQGLQFLIQYYNGEERAKGNILERFSAQQFPDLHSELNLSSLELGDSALYFCASSVTSNTEAFFGQGTRLTVV.

This clone was counted a single time. This rearrangement joins TRBV11-3 to TRBJ2-1, with 13 bases that match TRBD2. The CDR3 is made up of 20 amino acids. Per germline, CDR1 SGHNT and CDR2 YENEEA. J gave up 7 bases and V 5 bases, and 20 bases lay outside the gene matches. DNA of the CDR3: TGTGCCAGCAGCGAAAGAGGGTGGGGTCGGACTAGCGGGAGTATGAATGAGCAGTTCTTC. It codes for CASSERGWGRTSGSMNEQFF.

This rearrangement joins TRBV28 to TRBJ1-5; D call uncertain. V lost 2 bases and J lost 7, with 15 bases in between. The germline V gene has CDR1 MDHEN and CDR2 SYDVKM. CDR3 length equals 15 residues. DNA for the CDR3: TGTGCCAGCAGTTTAAATGCGGAGCGTCGCCAGCCCCAGCATTTT. Its translation is CASSLNAERRQPQHF. The full variable domain, its missing parts supplied by reference TRBV28 and TRBJ1-5, is DVKVTQSSRYLVKRTGEKVFLECVQDMDHENMFWYRQDPGLGLRLIYFSYDVKMKEKGDIPEGYSVSREKKERFSLILESASTNQTSMYLCASSLNAERRQPQHFGDGTRLSIL.

In this sample, this clone turned up once. The rearrangement uses TRBV19 and TRBJ1-5, with D perhaps matching TRBD1 (6 bases). The CDR3 covers 16 residues. Germline loops: CDR1 LNHDA, CDR2 SQIVND (reference sequence). V gave up 2 bases and J gave up 7 bases, with 18 bases separating them. The CDR3, as DNA: TGTGCCAGTAGTATAAATCTCCAGGGGCTGGGGCAGCCCCAGCATTTT. Its protein product is CASSINLQGLGQPQHF.

The genes are TRBV27 and TRBJ1-5; 7 bases align to TRBD1. This CDR3 region has 17 residues. V gave up 5 bases and J gave up 2 bases; unmatched junction bases: 12. The V gene's germline CDR1 is MNHEY and CDR2 SMNVEV (reference sequence). CDR3 loop: CASSRTPGTAGNQPQHF. CDR3 sequence (DNA): TGTGCCAGCAGTCGGACGCCCGGGACAGCTGGCAATCAGCCCCAGCATTTT.

The J gene is TRBJ2-3, the V gene TRBV4-3, with 11 bases aligning to TRBD2. The CDR3 length is 15 residues. Germline CDR1 is LGHNA and CDR2 is YSLEER. Trimming removed 3 bases from V and 2 bases from J; junction bases left unmatched: 1. DNA for the CDR3: TGCGCCAGCAGCCAGGGACTAGCGGACACAGATACGCAGTATTTT. As protein: CASSQGLADTDTQYF.

The chain uses TRBV10-1 and TRBJ2-7; a weak D match, TRBD1 (6 bases). The V and J ends lost 10 bases and 4 bases respectively, with 14 bases between them. Germline V gives CDR1 WNHNN, CDR2 SYGVQD (reference sequence). The CDR3 is 12 amino acids. CDR3 loop: CATTGSLYEQYF. The CDR3, as DNA: TGCGCCACCACAGGGTCTTTGTACGAGCAGTACTTC.

The chain joins TRBV9 to TRBJ2-7; TRBD1 agrees at 8 bases. Germline V gives CDR1 SGDLS, CDR2 YYNGEE. The trim removed 1 base at V and 2 bases at J, leaving 2 bases unmatched. The CDR3 has 14 amino acids. DNA for the CDR3: TGTGCCAGCAGCGTATCGGACAGGGCCTACGAGCAGTACTTC. Encoded protein: CASSVSDRAYEQYF. The entire variable domain, with the rest obtained from reference TRBV9 and TRBJ2-7, is as follows: DSGVTQTPKHLITATGQRVTLRCSPRSGDLSVYWYQQSLDQGLQFLIQYYNGEERAKGNILERFSAQQFPDLHSELNLSSLELGDSALYFCASSVSDRAYEQYFGPGTRLTVT.

The genes are TRBV7-2 and TRBJ2-7, with 9 bases lining up with TRBD2. V was clipped by 2 bases and J by 2 bases; unmatched bases: 7. Germline V gives CDR1 SGHTA, CDR2 FQGNSA. The CDR3 has 16 residues. CDR3 residues: CASSLRGGRAPYEQYF. CDR3 in DNA: TGTGCCAGCAGCTTACGTGGCGGGAGGGCCCCCTACGAGCAGTACTTC.

This clone was recorded only once. The chain uses TRBV9 and TRBJ2-7; TRBD2 is a possible D gene (5 bases). The V and J ends lost 7 bases and 6 bases respectively, with 17 bases between them. This CDR3 is built from 13 residues. Germline CDR1 is SGDLS and CDR2 is YYNGEE. As DNA, the CDR3 is TGTGCCAGCTCCCTAGCCCCGCAGAGCGAGCAGTACTTC. Its protein product is CASSLAPQSEQYF.

This chain connects TRBV2 to TRBJ2-3; D is undetermined. V dropped 8 bases and J dropped 0 bases, with 18 bases sitting between them. Germline V CDR1 and CDR2: SNHLY, FYNNEI. The CDR3 contains 16 residues. CDR3 sequence: CASSSYVASSTDTQYF. The DNA of the CDR3 is TGTGCCAGCTCCTCCTATGTTGCCTCTAGCACAGATACGCAGTATTTT.

This chain joins TRBV7-3 and TRBJ2-2, with a weak D call TRBD2 (6 bases). The CDR3 totals 15 residues. V lost 5 bases and J 4 bases, leaving 14 bases between the germline ends. Per the germline V gene, CDR1 is SGHTA and CDR2 is FQGTGA. The CDR3 DNA is TGTGCCAGCAGCCTCACCGGGACTCCCACCGGGGAGCTGTTTTTT. It encodes CASSLTGTPTGELFF.

CDR3 bases: TGTGCCAGCAGCTTAATTTACAGGGGCCCTGAAGCTTTCTTT. Protein sequence: CASSLIYRGPEAFF. The chain carries TRBV13 and TRBJ1-1, with 7 bases fitting TRBD1. V shed 2 bases and J 6 bases; nucleotides not matched to a gene: 6. Germline assignment: CDR1 PRHDT and CDR2 FYEKMQ (reference sequence). The length of the CDR3 is 14 residues. The whole variable domain, filled in from reference TRBV13 and TRBJ1-1, reads AAGVIQSPRHLIKEKRETATLKCYPIPRHDTVYWYQQGPGQDPQFLISFYEKMQSDKGSIPDRFSAQQFSDYHSELNMSSLELGDSALYFCASSLIYRGPEAFFGQGTRLTVV.

About this clone itself: The sample has other DNA sequences that encode this CDR3 too. The chain is built from TRBV2 and TRBJ2-5; D gene uncertain. The V gene lost 5 bases and the J gene lost 2 bases, with 3 bases spanning the gap. Per germline, CDR1 SNHLY and CDR2 FYNNEI. This CDR3 spans 11 amino acids. As DNA, the CDR3 is TGTGCCAGCAGTCTACAAGAGACCCAGTACTTC. Its translation: CASSLQETQYF.

This sequence joins TRBV5-5 and TRBJ1-6; TRBD1 matches at 7 bases. This CDR3 region has 14 residues. Germline V gene data show CDR1 as SGHKS and CDR2 as YYEKEE (reference sequence). Trimming at V came to 6 bases and at J to 7 bases, leaving 7 bases not matched to a gene. CDR3 sequence: CASILGQSNSPLHF. The CDR3 DNA follows: TGTGCCAGCATCCTGGGACAGAGCAATTCACCCCTCCACTTT.